This T cell receptor beta chain was sequenced during a study of OX40 agonist ivuxolimab in advanced cancers. Study information: Patients with prior anti-PD-1, anti-PD-L1 or anti-CTLA-4 therapy were eligible; 35% to 45% had some. There were three patients with partial responses, one having hepatocellular carcinoma and two cutaneous melanoma.

Study results and limitations: The study found that CD8+ T cells averaged more expanded clones than CD4+.

The table came from immunoSEQ multiplex PCR; TCRdb's copy has only in-frame clones and leaves some out. This table holds roughly 92,000 clones, 91% found once. Concerning this clone itself: What it recognizes is unknown.

This CDR3 comprises 14 residues. Germline V gene data show CDR1 as LNHNV and CDR2 as YYDKDF (reference sequence). Trimming took off 0 bases at V and 6 bases at J, with 11 bases between the two ends. The TCR originated in an adult with an advanced solid tumor such as melanoma, head and neck, liver or kidney cancer. The source material was CD4+ or CD8+ T cells sorted from blood, sampled in a trial of the OX40 agonist ivuxolimab. This chain links TRBV15 with TRBJ1-2; unclear D gene. The CDR3 DNA sequence: TGTGCCACCAGCAGAGACAGCGTGGGAAATGGCTACACCTTC. This encodes CATSRDSVGNGYTF.